This section outlines one TCR beta chain sequence together with its context. Its antigen remains undetermined. Within one base of it there is no much larger clone, and no base qualities were kept. The record originates from a study of T cell clonotyping in hematopoietic cell transplantation (dated by TCRdb to about 2021). For context, the study as a whole: Recipient samples taken before transplant were collected after cytoreduction. In the study, approximately 140 blood samples were gathered from a few dozen consecutive transplant recipients and their related donors. Patient recruitment ran from late 2015 to January 2017, and follow-up continued until late 2020 or death. Overall results and qualifications from the work: A decrease in recipient TCR diversity was observed after transplant, and a progressive increase in pathologically expanded clonotypes was seen from day 30 to day 180. Broader posttransplant TCR repertoire diversity was predicted by donor and pretransplant recipient Inverse Simpson Index values. Sample size was limited, and cells were not sorted, so CD4 and CD8 repertoire contributions could not be separated. Overlap with donor repertoires was found for only a small fraction of recipient repertoires, with over 95% found to appear de novo at the given depth.

This specimen's time point label, per the study, means: recipient sample about 28 days before transplant, after cytoreduction. Blood samples were obtained from recipients approximately 28 days before transplant and at days 30, 100 and 180 after transplant. Using Nuclei Lysis Solution, genomic DNA was extracted from unfractionated peripheral blood mononuclear cells that were either fresh or cryopreserved. Its CDR3 holds 14 amino acids, cysteine through phenylalanine. Only the CDR3 region is kept as DNA, spanning 42 bases read in frame from base 1. Germline trimming: 5 bases from V, 1 base from J; junction bases outside gene matches: 2. The germline V gene encodes CDR1 SGHNT and CDR2 YYREEE (reference sequence). The immunoSEQ assay, a bias-controlled multiplex PCR with V- and J-specific primers, was used to amplify TCR beta CDR3 regions from genomic DNA. A proprietary barcode and Illumina adapter sequences were added to the CDR3 amplicons in a second PCR step. An Illumina MiSeq instrument was used for sequencing of the CDR3 libraries. Regarding the original processing steps: Export and quality control were done with immunoSEQ Analyzer 3.0, while downstream analyses used R Bioconductor and Immunarch. Only productive rearrangements in the normalized downsampled data set went into calculating the repertoire metrics. Pathologically expanded clonotypes were defined as those larger than 5 templates in the normalized cohort. The Inverse Simpson Index was used to measure repertoire diversity. To capture all clonotypes, CMV-specificity analyses were performed on the non-normalized data set. The table comes from immuneACCESS by way of TCRdb, which keeps in-frame sequences with V and J called. Part of the clones is missing from these tables; in studies checked, under half for an unresolved V gene and the rest for unknown reasons. V and J calls and clone size follow that table, whereas D and trimming were derived from the DNA. The sample table records about 45,000 clones; roughly 85% of these occur just once. Around 5.3% of the sample rests with the top ten.

Sequencing was performed on peripheral blood mononuclear cells, taken before stem cell transplant. The sequence was obtained from a man aged 55 to 70 with myelodysplastic syndrome. Some clones in this sample may be carry-over from other donors' samples. The V and J segments used are TRBV5-4 and TRBJ2-3, with TRBD2 identical over 9 junction bases. The CDR3 protein sequence reads: CASRSSGGTDTQYF. The DNA sequence is as follows: TGTGCCAGCAGGTCTAGCGGGGGCACAGATACGCAGTATTTT.